Below, 24 T cell receptor beta chains from the same sample are listed, as sequenced in a study of shared clonotypes between healthy human individuals. Clones were sequenced by immunoSEQ multiplex PCR, and TCRdb holds only the in-frame ones, with some missing. The sample lists under 2,500,000 clones, 90% to 97% occurring once. The source material was naive CD4+ T cells sorted from blood. Subset in this sample: CD45RA+ positively selected. Receptors were obtained from a man aged 18 to 29 in good health.

This chain links TRBV30 with TRBJ1-5; 8 bases match TRBD1. Losses at the gene ends were 7 bases for V and 0 bases for J; bases not matched to a gene: 8. This CDR3 region has 15 residues. In germline, CDR1 is GTSNPN, CDR2 SVGIG (reference sequence). The CDR3 nucleotides are TGTGCCTCAGGACAGGGCGACTATAGCAATCAGCCCCAGCATTTT. As protein: CASGQGDYSNQPQHF. Filled out from reference TRBV30 and TRBJ1-5, the complete variable domain reads SQTIHQWPATLVQPVGSPLSLECTVEGTSNPNLYWYRQAAGRGLQLLFYSVGIGQISSEVPQNLSASRPQDRQFILSSKKLLLSDSGFYLCASGQGDYSNQPQHFGDGTRLSIL.

J is TRBJ1-2 and V is TRBV6-5; maybe TRBD1 (5 bases). This CDR3 contains 12 residues. CDR1 is MNHEY, CDR2 SVGAGI, per germline. Between the trimmed V and J ends, which lost 5 bases and 7 bases, there was a span of 11 bases. The CDR3 DNA follows: TGTGCCAGCAGTACCCGGACACGTGGCTACACCTTC. This translates into CASSTRTRGYTF.

Concerning this clone itself: The sample holds other DNA sequences that translate to the same CDR3. The J gene is TRBJ2-1, the V gene TRBV5-6; a possible D gene is TRBD2 (5 bases). Per germline, CDR1 SGHDT and CDR2 YYEEEE. V was cut by 4 bases and J by 10 bases, with 9 bases left in between. The CDR3 is made up of 11 amino acids. The CDR3 region is CASSLPGEQFF. CDR3 DNA sequence: TGTGCCAGCAGCCTTCCGGGGGAGCAGTTCTTC.

This rearrangement joins TRBV19 to TRBJ1-6, with unresolved D. The V gene lost 1 base and the J gene lost 7 bases, with 8 bases spanning the gap. CDR3 length equals 14 residues. Germline V lookup: CDR1 LNHDA, CDR2 SQIVND (reference sequence). As DNA, the CDR3 is TGTGCCAGTAGTATAGGGGTAGCGAATTCACCCCTCCACTTT. This gives the protein CASSIGVANSPLHF.

The gene calls are TRBV18 and TRBJ2-5; D is unclear. Trimming took off 6 bases at V and 5 bases at J, with 13 bases between the two ends. Looked up from germline, CDR1 is KGHSH and CDR2 is LQKENI. The CDR3 extends over 13 amino acids. CDR3 DNA sequence: TGTGCCAGCTCCTCTCGGCAGTACGAGACCCAGTACTTC. Translation gives CASSSRQYETQYF.

The rearrangement joins TRBV2 to TRBJ1-1; D is possibly TRBD1 (5 bases). This CDR3 has 15 residues. The germline V gene has CDR1 SNHLY and CDR2 FYNNEI. The germline V and J ends were trimmed by 6 bases and 1 base, with 15 bases remaining between them. CDR3 amino acids: CASRPMGVGNTEAFF. CDR3 DNA sequence: TGTGCCAGCAGGCCGATGGGGGTCGGGAACACTGAAGCTTTCTTT. Full variable domain (missing parts from reference TRBV2 and TRBJ1-1): EPEVTQTPSHQVTQMGQEVILRCVPISNHLYFYWYRQILGQKVEFLVSFYNNEISEKSEIFDDQFSVERPDGSNFTLKIRSTKLEDSAMYFCASRPMGVGNTEAFFGQGTRLTVV.

The CDR3 bases are TGTGCCAGCAGTCGAGGGTCCTTCTCTGGCTACACCTTC. This encodes CASSRGSFSGYTF. The V gene is TRBV6-5, the J gene TRBJ1-2; unclear D gene. V was clipped by 5 bases and J by 7 bases, with 14 bases between them. From germline, CDR1 is MNHEY and CDR2 SVGAGI. This CDR3 contains 13 residues.

The chain employs TRBV19 and TRBJ2-5, with 10 bases identical to TRBD2. CDR1 LNHDA and CDR2 SQIVND come from the germline V gene (reference sequence). The CDR3 runs to 14 residues. Germline trimming cut 4 bases from V and 5 bases from J; bases unmatched to any gene: 4. The CDR3 is CASSTPGLAETQYF. CDR3 DNA sequence: TGTGCCAGTAGTACTCCGGGACTAGCGGAGACCCAGTACTTC.

Only one count was recorded for this clone. The rearrangement uses TRBV5-4 and TRBJ2-3; 8 bases are shared with TRBD2. V trimming: 0 bases; J trimming: 7 bases; junction bases outside the gene matches: 7. There are 15 residues in the CDR3. Per the germline V gene, CDR1 is SGHNT and CDR2 is YYREEE (reference sequence). CDR3 nucleotides: TGTGCCAGCAGCTTGGACGGAGCGGGAGTAAATACGCAGTATTTT. This translates into CASSLDGAGVNTQYF.

The chain uses TRBV25-1 and TRBJ2-1, with TRBD1 as a possible D gene (5 bases). V shed 3 bases and J shed 6 bases, with 15 bases lying between them. Germline assignment: CDR1 MGHDK and CDR2 SYGVNS. This CDR3 has 15 amino acids. The CDR3 bases are TGTGCCAGCAGTGACCCACGACAGACACTCAATGAGCAGTTCTTC. It specifies CASSDPRQTLNEQFF.

The chain has TRBV11-1 and TRBJ2-5; TRBD2 matches 13 bases. This CDR3 spans 17 amino acids. Germline V CDR1 and CDR2: SGHAT, FQDESV (reference sequence). J gave up 3 bases and V 3 bases, and 7 bases lay outside the gene matches. This CDR3 is CASSLNYGTSGEETQYF. DNA for the CDR3: TGTGCCAGCAGCTTGAATTATGGGACTAGCGGGGAAGAGACCCAGTACTTC.

This chain connects TRBV19 to TRBJ2-4, with a tentative D call TRBD2 (7 bases). Trimming removed 1 base from V and 9 bases from J, with 16 bases in between. Germline V lookup: CDR1 LNHDA, CDR2 SQIVND (reference sequence). This CDR3 is 15 amino acids long. The CDR3 nucleotides read TGTGCCAGTAGTATAGGAGCAGGGGAGGGTGCCATTCAGTACTTC. Encoded protein: CASSIGAGEGAIQYF. The variable domain in full, with the rest retrieved from reference TRBV19 and TRBJ2-4, is DGGITQSPKYLFRKEGQNVTLSCEQNLNHDAMYWYRQDPGQGLRLIYYSQIVNDFQKGDIAEGYSVSREKKESFPLTVTSAQKNPTAFYLCASSIGAGEGAIQYFGAGTRLSVL.

The V gene is TRBV28, the J gene TRBJ1-3, with 7 bases identical to TRBD1. The ends lost 2 bases at V and 4 bases at J; junction bases unmatched: 5. There are 15 residues in the CDR3. CDR1 and CDR2 (germline): MDHEN, SYDVKM. The CDR3 sequence is CASSLNRGSGNTIYF. CDR3 coding DNA: TGTGCCAGCAGTTTAAACAGGGGTTCAGGAAACACCATATATTTT.

This clone came up once. The V gene is TRBV6-5, the J gene TRBJ2-1, with 7 bases identical to TRBD1. The trim removed 5 bases at V and 9 bases at J, leaving 10 bases unmatched. From germline, CDR1 is MNHEY and CDR2 SVGAGI. CDR3 length: 14 residues. CDR3 in DNA: TGTGCCAGCAGTGGCCGGGACAGTCCAACTGAGCAGTTCTTC. Its protein is CASSGRDSPTEQFF.

Only one count was recorded for this clone. The sample holds other DNA sequences that translate to the same CDR3. V is TRBV28 and J is TRBJ2-7; possibly TRBD2 for D (5 bases). Trimming left V 6 bases short and J 4 bases short, with 10 bases between. The germline V gene encodes CDR1 MDHEN and CDR2 SYDVKM. CDR3 length: 12 amino acids. Written as DNA, the CDR3 is TGTGCCAGCAGCCCCCCGGGGTACGAGCAGTACTTC. Translating it yields CASSPPGYEQYF.

This CDR3 reads CASSPLPGTGAGANVLTF. For the CDR3, the DNA is TGCGCCAGCAGCCCGCTCCCCGGGACAGGGGCTGGGGCCAACGTCCTGACTTTC. This chain uses TRBV5-1 with TRBJ2-6; 10 bases line up with TRBD1. V dropped 4 bases and J dropped 2; count of bases not matched to a gene: 9. Germline CDR1 is SGHRS and CDR2 is YFSETQ. The CDR3 extends over 18 amino acids.

In DNA, the CDR3 is TGTGCCAGCAGTTACTCTGGGCAGGGCGGAGGTGAAAAACTGTTTTTT. The encoded protein is CASSYSGQGGGEKLFF. The chain couples TRBV6-5 to TRBJ1-4; a weak D match, TRBD1 (5 bases). V dropped 0 bases and J dropped 7 bases, with 15 bases sitting between them. The CDR3 runs to 16 residues. Looked up from germline, CDR1 is MNHEY and CDR2 is SVGAGI.

This chain uses TRBV18 with TRBJ2-1; D possibly corresponds to TRBD2 (6 bases). CDR1 and CDR2 (germline): KGHSH, LQKENI. There are 13 residues in the CDR3. The ends were cut back, 6 bases at V and 8 bases at J, with 14 bases in the middle. CDR3 sequence: CASSLSGGYEQFF. In DNA, the CDR3 is TGTGCCAGCTCCCTTTCTGGAGGGTATGAGCAGTTCTTC.

As concerns this clone: Other DNA sequences within the sample encode an identical CDR3. The CDR3: CAWSGSGNTIYF. CDR3 DNA: TGTGCCTGGAGCGGCTCCGGAAACACCATATATTTT. The chain has TRBV30 and TRBJ1-3; D not resolved. This CDR3 spans 12 amino acids. With 3 bases removed from V and 4 bases from J, the gap between germline ends came to 7 bases. Germline lookup yields CDR1 GTSNPN and CDR2 SVGIG (reference sequence).

This chain links TRBV6-1 with TRBJ1-4; 9 nucleotides agree with TRBD1. The CDR3 consists of 13 residues. Germline V CDR1 and CDR2: MNHNS, SASEGT. Trimming removed 9 bases from V and 5 bases from J; junction bases left unmatched: 4. The CDR3 sequence is CARLDRGNEKLFF. The CDR3 DNA follows: TGTGCCAGGCTGGACAGGGGCAATGAAAAACTGTTTTTT.

This clone was recorded only once. CDR3 sequence: CASSGSQGAYEQYF. The CDR3 nucleotides read TGCGCCAGCAGTGGGTCTCAGGGGGCCTACGAGCAGTACTTC. This chain links TRBV10-1 with TRBJ2-7; 7 nucleotides line up with TRBD1. Germline values: CDR1 WNHNN, CDR2 SYGVQD (reference sequence). V lost 4 bases and J lost 2; bases outside the gene matches: 5. CDR3 length: 14 residues.

The chain combines TRBV6-7 with TRBJ2-5; D not resolved. TRBV6-7 is flagged as an ORF with uncertain function. The V gene lost 7 bases and the J gene lost 2 bases, with 14 bases spanning the gap. The CDR3 totals 14 residues. CDR3 loop: CASTQKGRQETQYF. CDR3 nucleotide sequence: TGTGCCAGCACCCAAAAGGGAAGGCAAGAGACCCAGTACTTC.

This sequence joins TRBV7-8 and TRBJ1-5; D is unclear. The CDR3 is 13 amino acids. Germline V gene sequence: CDR1 SGHVS, CDR2 FQNEAQ. The germline V and J ends were trimmed by 2 bases and 4 bases, with 6 bases remaining between them. CDR3 loop: CASSLSTNQPQHF. For the CDR3, the DNA is TGTGCCAGCAGCTTATCGACAAATCAGCCCCAGCATTTT.

The V gene is TRBV11-2, the J gene TRBJ2-7; 7 nucleotides align to TRBD1. CDR3 length: 15 amino acids. The germline gives CDR1 SGHAT, CDR2 FQNNGV. The ends lost 1 base at V and 3 bases at J; junction bases unmatched: 6. CDR3 in amino acids: CASSLGPGQIYEQYF. The CDR3 nucleotides read TGTGCCAGCAGCTTAGGGCCGGGACAGATCTACGAGCAGTACTTC.